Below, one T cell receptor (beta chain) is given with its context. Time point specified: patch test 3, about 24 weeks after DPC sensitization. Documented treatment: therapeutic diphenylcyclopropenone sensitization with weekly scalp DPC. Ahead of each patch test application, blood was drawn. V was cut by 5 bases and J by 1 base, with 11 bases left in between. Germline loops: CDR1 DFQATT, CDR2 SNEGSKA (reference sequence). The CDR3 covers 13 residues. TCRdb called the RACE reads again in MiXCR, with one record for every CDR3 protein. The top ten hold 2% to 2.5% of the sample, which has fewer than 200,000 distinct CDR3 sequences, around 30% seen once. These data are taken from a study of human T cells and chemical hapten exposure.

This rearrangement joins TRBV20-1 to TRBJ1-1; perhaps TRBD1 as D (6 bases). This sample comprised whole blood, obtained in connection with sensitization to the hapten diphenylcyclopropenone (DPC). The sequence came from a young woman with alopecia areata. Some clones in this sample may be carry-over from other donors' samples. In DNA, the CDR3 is TGCAGTGCTTGGGACACAAAGAACACTGAAGCTTTCTTT. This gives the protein CSAWDTKNTEAFF.